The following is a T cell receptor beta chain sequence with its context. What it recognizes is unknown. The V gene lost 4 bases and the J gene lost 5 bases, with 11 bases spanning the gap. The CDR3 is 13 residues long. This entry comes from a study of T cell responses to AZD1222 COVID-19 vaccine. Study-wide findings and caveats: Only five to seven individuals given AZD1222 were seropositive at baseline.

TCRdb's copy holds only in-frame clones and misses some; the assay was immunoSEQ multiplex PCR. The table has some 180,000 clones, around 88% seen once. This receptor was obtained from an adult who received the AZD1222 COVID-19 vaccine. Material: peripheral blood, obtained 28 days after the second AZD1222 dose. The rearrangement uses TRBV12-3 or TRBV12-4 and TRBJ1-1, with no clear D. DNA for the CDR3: TGTGCCAGCAGTTACTTAGGCGAGACTGAAGCTTTCTTT. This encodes CASSYLGETEAFF.